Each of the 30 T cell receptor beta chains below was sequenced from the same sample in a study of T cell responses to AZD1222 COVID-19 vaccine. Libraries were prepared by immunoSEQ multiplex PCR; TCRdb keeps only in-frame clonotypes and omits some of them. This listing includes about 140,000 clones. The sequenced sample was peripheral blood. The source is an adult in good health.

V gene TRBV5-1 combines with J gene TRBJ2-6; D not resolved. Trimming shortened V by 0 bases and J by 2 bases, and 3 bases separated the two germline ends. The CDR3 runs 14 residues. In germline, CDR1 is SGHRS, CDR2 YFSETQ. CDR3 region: CASSLETGANVLTF. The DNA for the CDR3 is TGCGCCAGCAGCTTGGAGACTGGGGCCAACGTCCTGACTTTC. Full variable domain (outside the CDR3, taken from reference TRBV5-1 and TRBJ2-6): KAGVTQTPRYLIKTRGQQVTLSCSPISGHRSVSWYQQTPGQGLQFLFEYFSETQRNKGNFPGRFSGRQFSNSRSEMNVSTLELGDSALYLCASSLETGANVLTFGAGSRLTVL.

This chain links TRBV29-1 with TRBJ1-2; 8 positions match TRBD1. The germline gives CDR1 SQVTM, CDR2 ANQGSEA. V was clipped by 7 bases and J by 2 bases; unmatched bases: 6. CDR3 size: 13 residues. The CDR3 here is CSAGQGGNYGYTF. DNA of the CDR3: TGCAGCGCTGGACAGGGCGGGAACTATGGCTACACCTTC.

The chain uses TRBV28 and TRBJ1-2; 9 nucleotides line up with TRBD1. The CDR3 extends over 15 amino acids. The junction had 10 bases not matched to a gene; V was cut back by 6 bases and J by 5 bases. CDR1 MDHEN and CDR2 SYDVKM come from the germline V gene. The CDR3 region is CASRSFGTGWYGYTF. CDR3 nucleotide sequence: TGTGCCAGCAGATCCTTCGGGACAGGGTGGTATGGCTACACCTTC.

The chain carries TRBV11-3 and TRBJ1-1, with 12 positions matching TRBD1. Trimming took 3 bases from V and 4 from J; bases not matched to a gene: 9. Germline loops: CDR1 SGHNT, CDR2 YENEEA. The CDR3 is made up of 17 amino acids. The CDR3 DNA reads TGTGCCAGCAGCTTGAGGGACAGGGGGCATTTGGGCACTGAAGCTTTCTTT. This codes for CASSLRDRGHLGTEAFF.

The CDR3 DNA sequence: TGCGCCAGCACCCCGACAGGGGGCGTCACTGAAGCTTTCTTT. Amino acid sequence: CASTPTGGVTEAFF. The rearrangement uses TRBV5-1 and TRBJ1-1, with 10 bases that match TRBD1. CDR1 SGHRS and CDR2 YFSETQ come from the germline V gene. The CDR3 has 14 amino acids. Germline trimming cut 6 bases from V and 4 bases from J; bases unmatched to any gene: 6.

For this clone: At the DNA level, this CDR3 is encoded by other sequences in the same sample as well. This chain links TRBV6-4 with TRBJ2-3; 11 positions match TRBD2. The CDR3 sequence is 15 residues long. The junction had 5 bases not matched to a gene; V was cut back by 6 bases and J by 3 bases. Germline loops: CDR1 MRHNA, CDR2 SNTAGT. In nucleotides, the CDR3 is TGTGCCAGCAGCGATAGCGGGGGGGCGACAGATACGCAGTATTTT. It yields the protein CASSDSGGATDTQYF.

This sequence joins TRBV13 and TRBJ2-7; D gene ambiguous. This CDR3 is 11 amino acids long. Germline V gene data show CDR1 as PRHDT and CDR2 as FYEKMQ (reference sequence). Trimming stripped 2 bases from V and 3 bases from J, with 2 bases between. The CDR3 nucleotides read TGTGCCAGCAGCTTAAACTACGAGCAGTACTTC. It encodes CASSLNYEQYF.

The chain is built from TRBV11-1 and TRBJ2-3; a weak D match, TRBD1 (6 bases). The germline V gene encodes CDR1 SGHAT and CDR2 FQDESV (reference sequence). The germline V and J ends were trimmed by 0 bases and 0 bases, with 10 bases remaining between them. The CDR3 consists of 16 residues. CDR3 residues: CASSLAGTLSTDTQYF. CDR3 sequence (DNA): TGTGCCAGCAGCTTAGCTGGGACACTGAGCACAGATACGCAGTATTTT.

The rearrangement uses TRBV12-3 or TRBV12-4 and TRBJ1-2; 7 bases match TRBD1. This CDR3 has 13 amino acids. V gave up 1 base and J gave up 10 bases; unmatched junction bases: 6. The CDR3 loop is CASSLEGATVYTF. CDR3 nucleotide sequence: TGTGCCAGCAGTTTAGAGGGGGCGACGGTCTACACCTTC.

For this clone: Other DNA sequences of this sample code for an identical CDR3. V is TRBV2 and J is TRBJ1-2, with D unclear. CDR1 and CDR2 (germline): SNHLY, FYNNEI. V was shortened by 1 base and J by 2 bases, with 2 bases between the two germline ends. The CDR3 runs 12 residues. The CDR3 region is CASSEENYGYTF. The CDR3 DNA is TGTGCCAGCAGTGAAGAGAACTATGGCTACACCTTC.

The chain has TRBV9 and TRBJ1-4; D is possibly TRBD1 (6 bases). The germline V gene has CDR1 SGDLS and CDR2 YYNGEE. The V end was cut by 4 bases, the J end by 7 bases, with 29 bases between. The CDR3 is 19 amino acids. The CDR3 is CASSPRRSAGGGHSEKLFF. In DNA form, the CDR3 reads TGTGCCAGCAGCCCGCGTAGGAGCGCCGGGGGGGGGCATAGTGAAAAACTGTTTTTT.

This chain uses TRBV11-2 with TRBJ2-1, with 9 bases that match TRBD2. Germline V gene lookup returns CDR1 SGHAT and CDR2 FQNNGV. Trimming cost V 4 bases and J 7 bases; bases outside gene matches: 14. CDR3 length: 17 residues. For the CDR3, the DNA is TGTGCCAGCAGCTCTGCCCCCGGGGGCGGGGGGGGAAATGAGCAGTTCTTC. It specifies CASSSAPGGGGGNEQFF.

Here the CDR3 reads CASSQRRTGNTIYF. The CDR3 nucleotides read TGTGCCAGCAGTCAACGACGGACTGGAAACACCATATATTTT. The V call is TRBV28, the J call TRBJ1-3; D gene unclear. Germline V gives CDR1 MDHEN, CDR2 SYDVKM. V lost 5 bases to trimming and J lost 2 bases, with 10 bases between them. The CDR3 totals 14 residues.

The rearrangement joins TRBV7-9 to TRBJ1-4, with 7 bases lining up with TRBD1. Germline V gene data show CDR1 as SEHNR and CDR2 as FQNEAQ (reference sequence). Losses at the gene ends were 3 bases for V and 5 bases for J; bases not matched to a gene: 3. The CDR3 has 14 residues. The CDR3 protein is CASSFQQGNEKLFF. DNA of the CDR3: TGTGCCAGCAGCTTTCAACAGGGGAATGAAAAACTGTTTTTT.

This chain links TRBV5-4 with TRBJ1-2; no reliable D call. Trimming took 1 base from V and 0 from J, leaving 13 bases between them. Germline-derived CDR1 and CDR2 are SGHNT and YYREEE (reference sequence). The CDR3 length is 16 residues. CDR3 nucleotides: TGTGCCAGCAGCTTGTACGCTAGTCTTCCTAACTATGGCTACACCTTC. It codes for CASSLYASLPNYGYTF.

CDR3 sequence: CASSNRNANTGELFF. The CDR3 nucleotides are TGTGCCAGCTCAAACAGGAATGCGAACACCGGGGAGCTGTTTTTT. The chain recombines TRBV18 with TRBJ2-2, with D possibly TRBD1 on 5 matching bases. There are 15 residues in the CDR3. Germline V gene lookup returns CDR1 KGHSH and CDR2 LQKENI. V lost 5 bases and J lost 0, with 10 bases in between.

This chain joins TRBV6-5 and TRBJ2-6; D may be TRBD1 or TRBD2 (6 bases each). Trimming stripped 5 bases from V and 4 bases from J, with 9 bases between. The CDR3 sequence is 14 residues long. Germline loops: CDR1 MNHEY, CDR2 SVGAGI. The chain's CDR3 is CASSTGAGANVLTF. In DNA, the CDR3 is TGTGCCAGCAGTACGGGGGCAGGGGCCAACGTCCTGACTTTC.

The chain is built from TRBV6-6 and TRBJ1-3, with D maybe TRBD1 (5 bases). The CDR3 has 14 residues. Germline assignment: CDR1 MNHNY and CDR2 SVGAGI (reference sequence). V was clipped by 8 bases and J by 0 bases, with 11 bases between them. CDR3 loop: CASQTGGSGNTIYF. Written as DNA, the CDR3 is TGTGCCAGCCAAACAGGAGGCTCTGGAAACACCATATATTTT.

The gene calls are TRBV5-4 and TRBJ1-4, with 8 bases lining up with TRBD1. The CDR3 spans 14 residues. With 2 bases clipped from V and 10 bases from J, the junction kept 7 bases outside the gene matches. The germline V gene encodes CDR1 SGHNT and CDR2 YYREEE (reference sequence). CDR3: CASSFDRGLGKLFF. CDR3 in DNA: TGTGCCAGCAGCTTCGACAGGGGCTTGGGAAAACTGTTTTTT.

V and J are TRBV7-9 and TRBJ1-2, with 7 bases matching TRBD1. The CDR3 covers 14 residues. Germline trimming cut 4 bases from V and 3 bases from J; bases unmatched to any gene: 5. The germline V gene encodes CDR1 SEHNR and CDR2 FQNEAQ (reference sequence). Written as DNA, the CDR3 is TGTGCCAGCAGCTCAGGCGGACAGGACTATGGCTACACCTTC. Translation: CASSSGGQDYGYTF.

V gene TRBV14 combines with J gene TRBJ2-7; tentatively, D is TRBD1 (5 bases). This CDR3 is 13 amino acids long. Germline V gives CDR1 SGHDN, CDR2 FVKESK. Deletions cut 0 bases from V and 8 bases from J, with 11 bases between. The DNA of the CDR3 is TGTGCCAGCAGCCAAGATATTCAGGGAAAGCAGTACTTC. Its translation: CASSQDIQGKQYF.

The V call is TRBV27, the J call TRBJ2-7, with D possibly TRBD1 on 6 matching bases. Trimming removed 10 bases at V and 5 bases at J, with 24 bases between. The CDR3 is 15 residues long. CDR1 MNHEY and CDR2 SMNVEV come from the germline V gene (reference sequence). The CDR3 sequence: CATLTLSGTSHEQYF. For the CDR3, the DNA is TGTGCCACCCTAACCCTTTCCGGGACATCCCACGAGCAGTACTTC.

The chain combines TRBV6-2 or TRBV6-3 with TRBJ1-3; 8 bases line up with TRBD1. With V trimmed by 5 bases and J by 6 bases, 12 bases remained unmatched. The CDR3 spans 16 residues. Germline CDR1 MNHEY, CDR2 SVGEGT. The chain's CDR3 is CASSLPIGTGENTIYF. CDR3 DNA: TGTGCCAGCAGTCTCCCGATCGGGACAGGCGAAAACACCATATATTTT.

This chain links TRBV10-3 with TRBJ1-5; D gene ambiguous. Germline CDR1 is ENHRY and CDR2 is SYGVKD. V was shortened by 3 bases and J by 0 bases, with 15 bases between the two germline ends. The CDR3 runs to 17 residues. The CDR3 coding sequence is TGTGCCATCAGTGACTTCCTGGACCGCAATAGCAATCAGCCCCAGCATTTT. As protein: CAISDFLDRNSNQPQHF.

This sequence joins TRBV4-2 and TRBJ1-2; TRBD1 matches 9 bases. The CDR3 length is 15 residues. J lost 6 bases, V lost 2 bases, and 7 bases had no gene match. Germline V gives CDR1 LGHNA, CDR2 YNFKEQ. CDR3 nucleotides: TGTGCCAGCAGCCAATTTGTAAGGACAGGGGATGGCTACACCTTC. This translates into CASSQFVRTGDGYTF.

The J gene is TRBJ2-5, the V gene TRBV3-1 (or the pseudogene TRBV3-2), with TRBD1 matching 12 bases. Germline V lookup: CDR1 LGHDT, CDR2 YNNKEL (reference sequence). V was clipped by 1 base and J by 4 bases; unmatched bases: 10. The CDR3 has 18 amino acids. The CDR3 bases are TGTGCCAGCAGCCAAGGGGCATTGGGACAGGGGGCGATAGAGACCCAGTACTTC. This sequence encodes CASSQGALGQGAIETQYF.

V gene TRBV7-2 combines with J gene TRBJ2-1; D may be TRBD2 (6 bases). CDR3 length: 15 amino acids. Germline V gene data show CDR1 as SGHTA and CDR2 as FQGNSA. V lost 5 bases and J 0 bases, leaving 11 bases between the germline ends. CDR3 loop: CASSLRGSSYNEQFF. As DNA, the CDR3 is TGTGCCAGCAGCCTACGGGGGAGCTCCTACAATGAGCAGTTCTTC.

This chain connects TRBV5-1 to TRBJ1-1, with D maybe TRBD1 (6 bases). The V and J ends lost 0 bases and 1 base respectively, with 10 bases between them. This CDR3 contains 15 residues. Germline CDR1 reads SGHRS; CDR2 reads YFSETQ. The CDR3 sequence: CASSLAGGANTEAFF. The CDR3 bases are TGCGCCAGCAGCTTGGCCGGGGGGGCGAACACTGAAGCTTTCTTT.

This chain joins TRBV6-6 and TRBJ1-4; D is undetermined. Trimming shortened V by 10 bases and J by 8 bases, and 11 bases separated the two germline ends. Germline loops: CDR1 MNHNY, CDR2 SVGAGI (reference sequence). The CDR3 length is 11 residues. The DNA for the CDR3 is TGTGCCACTACCCTGGGAGAAAAACTGTTTTTT. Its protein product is CATTLGEKLFF.

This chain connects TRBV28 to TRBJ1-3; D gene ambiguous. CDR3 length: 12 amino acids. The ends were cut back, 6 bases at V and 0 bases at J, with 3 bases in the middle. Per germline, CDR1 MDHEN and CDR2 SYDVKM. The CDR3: CASRYSGNTIYF. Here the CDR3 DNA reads TGTGCCAGCAGATACTCTGGAAACACCATATATTTT.